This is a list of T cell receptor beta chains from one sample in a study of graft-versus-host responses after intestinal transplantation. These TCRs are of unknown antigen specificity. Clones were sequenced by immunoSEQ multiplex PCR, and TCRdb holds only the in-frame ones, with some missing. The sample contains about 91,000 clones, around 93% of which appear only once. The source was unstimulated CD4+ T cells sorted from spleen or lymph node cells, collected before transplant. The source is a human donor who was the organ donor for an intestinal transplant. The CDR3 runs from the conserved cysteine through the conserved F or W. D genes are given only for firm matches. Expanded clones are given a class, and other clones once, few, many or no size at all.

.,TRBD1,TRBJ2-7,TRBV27,TGTGCCAGCAGGCGGACAGGGGAAGAGCAGTACTTC,CASRRTGEEQYF
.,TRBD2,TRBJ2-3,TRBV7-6,TGTGCCAGCAGCTTAGCCGTACTAGCGGGACGATACACAGATACGCAGTATTTT,CASSLAVLAGRYTDTQYF
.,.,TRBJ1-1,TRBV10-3,TGTGCCATCCGAGGACAGTTGGCCGCTTTTTTGAACACTGAAGCTTTCTTT,CAIRGQLAAFLNTEAFF
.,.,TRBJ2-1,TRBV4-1,TGCGCCAGCAGCCAAGGAAGTGGGGGGAGCTCCTACAATGAGCAGTTCTTC,CASSQGSGGSSYNEQFF
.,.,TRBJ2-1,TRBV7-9,TGTGCCAGCAGCTTACGAGGGTGGCGGGATTCCTACAATGAGCAGTTCTTC,CASSLRGWRDSYNEQFF
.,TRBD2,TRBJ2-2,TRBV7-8,TGTGCCAGCAGCCAGCGGGAGGGCACCGGGGAGCTGTTTTTT,CASSQREGTGELFF
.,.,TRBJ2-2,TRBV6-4,TGTGCCAGGCTAGTTCCCGGGGAGCTGTTTTTT,CARLVPGELFF
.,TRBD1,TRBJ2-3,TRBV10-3,TGTGCCATCAGTGAGTCTATCACAGGGGGTTTCACAGATACGCAGTATTTT,CAISESITGGFTDTQYF
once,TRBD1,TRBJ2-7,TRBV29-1,TGCAGCGTGGGACAGGCCTCCTACGAGCAGTACTTC,CSVGQASYEQYF
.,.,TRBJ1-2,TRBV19,TGTGCCAGTAGTACCGACAGGAACCTTATCTATGGCTACACCTTC,CASSTDRNLIYGYTF
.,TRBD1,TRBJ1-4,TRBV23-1,TGCGCCAGCAGACCCCGACAGGGGGGTAATGAAAAACTGTTTTTT,CASRPRQGGNEKLFF
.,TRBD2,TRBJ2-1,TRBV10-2,TGCGCCAGCAGTGAGGCGGGAGGGCACAGAAAAAATGAGCAGTTCTTC,CASSEAGGHRKNEQFF
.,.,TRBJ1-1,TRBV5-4,TGTGCCAGTCCCTCGACCGGAGGGATGAACACTGAAGCTTTCTTT,CASPSTGGMNTEAFF
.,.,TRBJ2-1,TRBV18,TGTGCCAGCTCACCGGGACTTAACTACAATGAGCAGTTCTTC,CASSPGLNYNEQFF
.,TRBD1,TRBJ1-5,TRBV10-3,TGCGCCATCAGTGAGAGCGGGACAGGGGGCCGAGGACGGTTAGGGGTCTATCAGCCCCAGCATTTT,CAISESGTGGRGRLGVYQPQHF
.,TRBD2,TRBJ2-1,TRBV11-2,TGTGCCAGCAGCTCCTGGACTAGCGGGAGGGAGTTCTTC,CASSSWTSGREFF
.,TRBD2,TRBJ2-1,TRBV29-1,TGCAGCGTCCGAACGGGAGCGGGAGGGCGGCGTGAGCAGTTCTTC,CSVRTGAGGRREQFF
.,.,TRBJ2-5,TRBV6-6,TGTGCCAGCAGTCAACAGGGTCGGGAGACCCAGTACTTC,CASSQQGRETQYF
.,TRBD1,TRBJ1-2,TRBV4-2,TGTGCCAGTTCGACAGGGATAAACTATGGCTACACCTTC,CASSTGINYGYTF
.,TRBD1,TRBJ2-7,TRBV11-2,TGTGCCAGCAGCTTTGACAGGGAATACGAGCAGTACTTC,CASSFDREYEQYF
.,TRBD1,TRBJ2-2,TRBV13,TGTGCCAGCAGCCCTGGACAGGGCGGGTTCGCCGGGGAGCTGTTTTTT,CASSPGQGGFAGELFF
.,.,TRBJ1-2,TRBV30,TGTGCCTGGAGTGTACAGGCAAGCTATGGCTACACCTTC,CAWSVQASYGYTF
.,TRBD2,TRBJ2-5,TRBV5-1,TGCGCCAGCAGCCCCGGACTAGCGGGAGTGCCGTACTTC,CASSPGLAGVPYF
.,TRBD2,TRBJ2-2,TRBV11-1,TGTGCCAGCACCGCACTAGCGGGAGTTTCTGGGGAGCTGTTTTTT,CASTALAGVSGELFF
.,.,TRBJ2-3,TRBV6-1,TGTGCCACTAGTCGGGGGACGACGGCCACAGATACGCAGTATTTT,CATSRGTTATDTQYF
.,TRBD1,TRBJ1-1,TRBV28,TGTGCCAGCAGTTTCGTTGACAGGGACGCTCCCTTGGCTTTCTTT,CASSFVDRDAPLAFF
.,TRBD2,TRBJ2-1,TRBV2,TGTGCCACCGCCGTACGGTTCCGGGAGGGCCAGAAGCAGTTCTTC,CATAVRFREGQKQFF
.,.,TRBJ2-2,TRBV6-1,TGTGCCAGCAGTGTAGACAGGGACTTAAACACCGGGGAGCTGTTTTTT,CASSVDRDLNTGELFF
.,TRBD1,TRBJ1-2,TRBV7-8,TGTGCCAGCAGCCCGGGGACAGGGCGAGGGGTAGGCTACACCTTC,CASSPGTGRGVGYTF
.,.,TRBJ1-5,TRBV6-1,TGTGCCAGCAGAAGACAGGAACATAGCAATCAGCCCCAGCATTTT,CASRRQEHSNQPQHF
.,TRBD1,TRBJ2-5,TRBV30,TGTGCCTGGAGTCCCCTCGGGACAGGGCAAGAGACCCAGTACTTC,CAWSPLGTGQETQYF
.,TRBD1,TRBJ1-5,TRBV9,TGTGCCAGCAGCCTGACAGGGACGAGCAATCAGCCCCAGCATTTT,CASSLTGTSNQPQHF
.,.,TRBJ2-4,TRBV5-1,TGCGCCAGCAGCTTGAGAGGCGACCACGAAAACATTCAGTACTTC,CASSLRGDHENIQYF
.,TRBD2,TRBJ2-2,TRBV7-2,TGTGCCAGCAGCACTCGCTTCGGGGGGACCGGGGAGCTGTTTTTT,CASSTRFGGTGELFF
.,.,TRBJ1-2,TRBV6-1,TGTGCCAGCAGCACCAGGGACAAGGACTATGGCTACACCTTC,CASSTRDKDYGYTF
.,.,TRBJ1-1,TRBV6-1,TGTGCCAGCAGTGAGGAGGGGAACACTGAAGCTTTCTTT,CASSEEGNTEAFF
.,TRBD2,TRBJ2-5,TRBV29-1,TGCAGCGTTGCTAGCGGGGAAGAGACCCAGTACTTC,CSVASGEETQYF
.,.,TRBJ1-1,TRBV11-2,TGTGCCAGCAGCTTCATGTACACTGAAGCTTTCTTT,CASSFMYTEAFF
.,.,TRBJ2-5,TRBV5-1,TGCGCCAGCAGCCTGTCGGGCGCGGGAGAGACCCAGTACTTC,CASSLSGAGETQYF
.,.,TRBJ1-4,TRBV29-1,TGCAGCGTTGGGGGGACACTTGAAAAACTGTTTTTT,CSVGGTLEKLFF